This T cell receptor beta chain was profiled in a study of somatic mutations in cytotoxic T cells in rheumatoid arthritis. Findings of the study overall: With age, CD8+ clonality increased in rheumatoid arthritis patients, whereas no such increase appeared in healthy controls. A largest CD8+ clone above 20% of CD8+ cells occurred in about an eighth of the roughly 65 patients.

This clone has just a few counts. Its specificity is unknown. Produced via immunoSEQ multiplex PCR; TCRdb's table is partial and in-frame only. Of 9,500 to 15,000 clones listed, 80% were seen once; the top ten hold roughly an eighth. The CDR3 spans 18 residues. The receptor comes from a man aged 50-59 years in good health. Sequencing was performed on CD8+ T cells sorted from blood. This chain joins TRBV1 and TRBJ2-5; the DNA was not used to check the table's D call, TRBD2. TRBV1 counts as a pseudogene. This chain's CDR3 is CTIPIRTSGDRPQETQYF. In DNA, the CDR3 is TGCACCATCCCGATAAGGACTAGCGGGGACCGCCCCCAAGAGACCCAGTACTTC.